Listed here are 24 T cell receptor beta chains from one sample, sequenced in a study of CD8 T cells in Susac syndrome. Random hexamers were used to reverse transcribe an amount of roughly 0.45 to 1 ug RNA. TCRdb recomputed calls from the immunoSEQ multiplex PCR reads with MiXCR, one row per CDR3 protein. The sample holds 160,000 or so distinct CDR3 sequences, roughly 95% seen once. Sequences were obtained from CD4+ T cells from PBMCs. The receptors here all came from a human donor with Susac syndrome.

The rearrangement uses TRBV20-1 and TRBJ2-3; D remains unclear. Trimming stripped 3 bases from V and 2 bases from J, with 9 bases between. Germline CDR1 and CDR2: DFQATT and SNEGSKA (reference sequence). This CDR3 has 13 amino acids. The CDR3 protein is CSASKIATDTQYF. CDR3 sequence (DNA): TGCAGTGCTAGCAAAATCGCCACAGATACGCAGTATTTT.

J is TRBJ2-4 and V is TRBV29-1; D possibly corresponds to TRBD1 (6 bases). Between the trimmed V and J ends, which lost 6 bases and 0 bases, there was a span of 15 bases. Germline V CDR1 and CDR2: SQVTM, ANQGSEA. CDR3 length: 15 amino acids. The CDR3 coding sequence is TGCAGCGTCCTCGGACAGTCCCAAGCCAAAAACATTCAGTACTTC. It codes for CSVLGQSQAKNIQYF.

The chain employs TRBV29-1 and TRBJ2-3, with unresolved D. The V and J ends lost 2 bases and 3 bases respectively, with 3 bases between them. The germline gives CDR1 SQVTM, CDR2 ANQGSEA. The length of the CDR3 is 11 residues. CDR3 nucleotide sequence: TGCAGCGTTGAACAGACAGATACGCAGTATTTT. It yields the protein CSVEQTDTQYF.

The chain combines TRBV11-2 with TRBJ2-5; 14 bases line up with TRBD2. CDR1 and CDR2 (germline): SGHAT, FQNNGV. The J segment lost 5 bases and the V segment lost 5 bases, leaving 7 bases of the junction unmatched. This CDR3 comprises 16 residues. CDR3 sequence (DNA): TGTGCCAGCAGCCCGGGACTAGCGGGGGTGGGGGAGACCCAGTACTTC. Translating gives CASSPGLAGVGETQYF.

The gene calls are TRBV4-2 and TRBJ2-5; D gene ambiguous. Trimming took off 1 base at V and 5 bases at J, with 8 bases between the two ends. CDR3 length: 13 residues. Germline loops: CDR1 LGHNA, CDR2 YNFKEQ. The chain's CDR3 is CASSQGPEETQYF. CDR3 nucleotide sequence: TGTGCCAGCAGCCAAGGGCCGGAGGAGACCCAGTACTTC.

This sequence joins TRBV20-1 and TRBJ2-1; D not resolved. V was cut by 3 bases and J by 2 bases, with 11 bases left in between. The CDR3 spans 14 residues. Germline V gene sequence: CDR1 DFQATT, CDR2 SNEGSKA (reference sequence). As DNA, the CDR3 is TGCAGTGCTAGGGCGGCCGCTACCTACAATGAGCAGTTCTTC. Translated: CSARAAATYNEQFF.

DNA of the CDR3: TGTGCCAGCAGCAAGCCCCATCAGCAGTACTTC. Its translation is CASSKPHQQYF. This chain uses TRBV21-1 with TRBJ2-7; TRBD1 reflects the table's D call only, with no check against the DNA. TRBV21-1 is deemed a pseudogene. This CDR3 is built from 11 residues.

The chain uses TRBV9 and TRBJ1-1; tentative D call: TRBD1 (6 bases). The CDR3 contains 13 residues. Trimming removed 4 bases from V and 11 bases from J, with 18 bases in between. Germline V gene lookup returns CDR1 SGDLS and CDR2 YYNGEE. CDR3: CASSPLDREDAFF. The CDR3, as DNA: TGTGCCAGCAGCCCCCTGGACAGAGAAGATGCTTTCTTT.

This sequence joins TRBV7-9 and TRBJ1-2; 7 bases agree with TRBD1. The CDR3 has 13 residues. Germline V gives CDR1 SEHNR, CDR2 FQNEAQ (reference sequence). V lost 5 bases and J lost 6; bases outside the gene matches: 6. CDR3 nucleotides: TGTGCCAGCAGCCGAGACAGGGTAAATGGCTACACCTTC. Translation: CASSRDRVNGYTF.

This rearrangement joins TRBV20-1 to TRBJ2-5; 8 nucleotides agree with TRBD2. CDR1 DFQATT and CDR2 SNEGSKA come from the germline V gene (reference sequence). With V trimmed by 6 bases and J by 1 base, 10 bases remained unmatched. The CDR3 is 15 amino acids. The CDR3 nucleotides read TGCAGTGCCGTTCTGGCGGGGGGACGCCAAGAGACCCAGTACTTC. It specifies CSAVLAGGRQETQYF.

This rearrangement joins TRBV2 to TRBJ1-5, with D possibly being TRBD1 (6 bases). This CDR3 contains 15 residues. V lost 4 bases to trimming and J lost 2 bases, with 12 bases between them. CDR1 SNHLY and CDR2 FYNNEI come from the germline V gene. CDR3 DNA: TGTGCCAGCAGTGTTGGGGGCGCGGGCAATCAGCCCCAGCATTTT. Translated: CASSVGGAGNQPQHF.

The chain uses TRBV12-5 and TRBJ1-2, with unresolved D. This CDR3 region has 13 residues. Germline CDR1 reads LGHNT; CDR2 reads FRNRAP. Trimming cost V 0 bases and J 7 bases, with 9 bases left between them. CDR3 protein: CASGLVDPAGYTF. Written as DNA, the CDR3 is TGTGCTAGTGGTTTGGTGGACCCGGCTGGCTACACCTTC.

Here the CDR3 reads CASSPNTPGGELFF. CDR3 coding DNA: TGTGCCAGCAGCCCGAACACCCCGGGAGGGGAGCTGTTTTTT. This chain links TRBV7-2 with TRBJ2-2; a weak D match, TRBD2 (5 bases). Germline V gene lookup returns CDR1 SGHTA and CDR2 FQGNSA. V was cut by 5 bases and J by 8 bases, with 15 bases left in between. The CDR3 loop spans 14 amino acids.

The rearrangement joins TRBV29-1 to TRBJ1-1; D unclear. CDR1 is SQVTM, CDR2 ANQGSEA, per germline. The CDR3 totals 13 residues. V was trimmed by 0 bases and J by 0 bases, leaving 5 bases between them. This chain's CDR3 is CSVEDPLNTEAFF. CDR3 sequence (DNA): TGCAGCGTTGAAGACCCCCTGAACACTGAAGCTTTCTTT.

The chain carries TRBV20-1 and TRBJ2-7; D perhaps matches TRBD1 (6 bases). V lost 3 bases, J lost 4 bases, and 16 bases lay in between. Germline lookup yields CDR1 DFQATT and CDR2 SNEGSKA (reference sequence). The CDR3 runs to 14 residues. CDR3 residues: CSASPDSLGYEQYF. CDR3 nucleotides: TGCAGTGCTAGCCCGGACAGCCTTGGGTACGAGCAGTACTTC.

The CDR3 spells CAISERGYGYTF. The CDR3 nucleotides read TGTGCCATCAGTGAGCGGGGTTATGGCTACACCTTC. The chain combines TRBV10-3 with TRBJ1-2; D remains ambiguous. CDR1 is ENHRY and CDR2 is SYGVKD in the germline V gene. The V end lost 2 bases, the J end lost 5 bases, and 6 bases lay between the germline ends. The CDR3 runs 12 residues.

This chain joins TRBV7-2 and TRBJ2-5; either TRBD1 or TRBD2 may supply D (5 bases each). Germline V gene data show CDR1 as SGHTA and CDR2 as FQGNSA. Trimming took off 4 bases at V and 1 base at J, with 7 bases between the two ends. This CDR3 has 13 residues. CDR3 nucleotide sequence: TGTGCCAGCAGCTGGGGGAGCCAAGAGACCCAGTACTTC. Encoded protein: CASSWGSQETQYF.

This clonotype was observed once. The J gene is TRBJ2-5, the V gene TRBV29-1; TRBD2 might be the D (7 bases). V lost 6 bases and J 4 bases, leaving 18 bases between the germline ends. CDR3 size: 14 residues. In germline, CDR1 is SQVTM, CDR2 ANQGSEA. DNA of the CDR3: TGCAGCGTGGCCCAAGGCGGGGGCTTAGAGACCCAGTACTTC. Its translation is CSVAQGGGLETQYF.

The V gene is TRBV3-1, the J gene TRBJ2-1, with D perhaps being TRBD1 or TRBD2 (5 bases each). Deletions cut 0 bases from V and 8 bases from J, with 20 bases between. Germline V CDR1 and CDR2: LGHDT, YNNKEL (reference sequence). The CDR3 covers 17 residues. This chain's CDR3 is CASSQDSAAAGWDEQFF. The CDR3 DNA follows: TGTGCCAGCAGCCAAGATAGCGCTGCGGCAGGGTGGGATGAGCAGTTCTTC.

The chain recombines TRBV20-1 with TRBJ2-2; D is ambiguous. The CDR3 runs 15 residues. Trimming shortened V by 1 base and J by 0 bases, and 9 bases separated the two germline ends. In germline, CDR1 is DFQATT, CDR2 SNEGSKA (reference sequence). CDR3 region: CSARAPGANTGELFF. DNA for the CDR3: TGCAGTGCTAGAGCCCCAGGCGCGAACACCGGGGAGCTGTTTTTT.

J is TRBJ1-1 and V is TRBV7-8; D remains unclear. V was pared by 10 bases and J by 1 base, with 19 bases between. Germline-derived CDR1 and CDR2 are SGHVS and FQNEAQ. The CDR3 contains 15 residues. CDR3 nucleotides: TGTGCCACCAAGGCTTTTCAAGGCGGGAACACTGAAGCTTTCTTT. Its translation is CATKAFQGGNTEAFF.

The rearrangement joins TRBV7-8 to TRBJ2-5, with 8 bases matching TRBD1. The CDR3 is 15 residues long. The germline V gene has CDR1 SGHVS and CDR2 FQNEAQ. Germline trimming cut 5 bases from V and 2 bases from J; bases unmatched to any gene: 7. The CDR3 sequence is CASSPRTGTQETQYF. The CDR3 coding sequence is TGTGCCAGCAGCCCGCGGACAGGGACGCAAGAGACCCAGTACTTC.

The chain recombines TRBV11-1 with TRBJ2-3; TRBD1 agrees at 9 bases. The CDR3 runs to 15 residues. From germline, CDR1 is SGHAT and CDR2 FQDESV (reference sequence). The V gene end was trimmed by 5 bases and the J gene end by 4 bases; junction bases not matched to a gene: 7. The CDR3 DNA follows: TGTGCCAGCAGCCCGGGACAGGGAGGTCCAGATACGCAGTATTTT. It specifies CASSPGQGGPDTQYF.

The J gene is TRBJ2-4, the V gene TRBV6-6, with D hard to call. Per germline, CDR1 MNHNY and CDR2 SVGAGI (reference sequence). V lost 5 bases and J lost 0, with 11 bases in between. This CDR3 has 15 amino acids. DNA for the CDR3: TGTGCCAGCAGTGCCCTAGAGCTAGCCAAAAACATTCAGTACTTC. Amino acids: CASSALELAKNIQYF.